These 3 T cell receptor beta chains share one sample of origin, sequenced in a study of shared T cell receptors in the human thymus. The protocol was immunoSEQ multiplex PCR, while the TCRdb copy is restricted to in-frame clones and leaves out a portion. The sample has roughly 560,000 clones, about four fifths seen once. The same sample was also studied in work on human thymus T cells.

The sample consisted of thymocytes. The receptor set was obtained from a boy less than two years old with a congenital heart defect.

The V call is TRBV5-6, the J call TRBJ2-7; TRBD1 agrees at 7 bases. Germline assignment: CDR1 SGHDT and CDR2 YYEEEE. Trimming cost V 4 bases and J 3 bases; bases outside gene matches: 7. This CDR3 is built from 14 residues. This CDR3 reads CASSGGQDHYEQYF. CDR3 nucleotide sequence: TGTGCCAGCAGCGGCGGACAGGACCACTACGAGCAGTACTTC. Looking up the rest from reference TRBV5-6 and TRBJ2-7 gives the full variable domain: DAGVTQSPTHLIKTRGQQVTLRCSPKSGHDTVSWYQQALGQGPQFIFQYYEEEERQRGNFPDRFSGHQFPNYSSELNVNALLLGDSALYLCASSGGQDHYEQYFGPGTRLTVT.

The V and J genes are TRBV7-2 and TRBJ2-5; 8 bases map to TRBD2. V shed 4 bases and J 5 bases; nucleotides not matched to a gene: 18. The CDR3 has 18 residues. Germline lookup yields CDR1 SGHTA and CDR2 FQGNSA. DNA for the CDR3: TGTGCCAGCAGCTCCCAGTGGGTGGCAGCGGGAGCCAAGGAGACCCAGTACTTC. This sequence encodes CASSSQWVAAGAKETQYF.

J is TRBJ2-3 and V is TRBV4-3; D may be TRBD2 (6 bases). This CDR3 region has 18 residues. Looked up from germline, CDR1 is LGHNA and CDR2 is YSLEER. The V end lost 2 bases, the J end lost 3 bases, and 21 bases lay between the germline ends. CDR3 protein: CASSQPGTGSPRTDTQYF. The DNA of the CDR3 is TGCGCCAGCAGCCAACCTGGAACCGGGAGCCCCAGAACAGATACGCAGTATTTT.